A selection of T cell receptor beta chains follows, all from one sample in a study of metastatic and nonmetastatic thyroid tumors. TCRdb re-clonotyped the PCR reads through MiXCR. The data contain under 20,000 clones, roughly 23% of them seen just once; the ten biggest clones take up approximately 11%. Input material: blood. These receptor sequences come from a male donor with papillary thyroid cancer or a benign thyroid nodule (not recorded which). Some clones in this sample may be carry-over from other donors' samples. Both conserved end residues are part of each CDR3. The D gene is left open where the match is weak. Not every row has a clone size; where given, it reads once, few, many or a size class.

v_gene,abundance,d_gene,j_gene,CDR3aa,CDR3nt
TRBV12-3/TRBV12-4,many,.,TRBJ2-4,CASSLLQGGKNIQYF,TGTGCCAGCAGTTTACTTCAGGGGGGCAAAAACATTCAGTACTTC
TRBV5-6,many,.,TRBJ1-1,CASSLIGASMNTEAFF,TGTGCCAGCAGCTTGATTGGGGCGAGTATGAACACTGAAGCTTTCTTT
TRBV11-2,medium-sized,.,TRBJ2-7,CASSLVLVRGIEQYF,TGTGCCAGCAGCTTGGTTCTGGTGAGGGGAATCGAGCAGTACTTC
TRBV11-3,.,.,TRBJ2-2,CASSFGQITGELFF,TGTGCCAGCAGCTTCGGCCAGATCACCGGGGAGCTGTTTTTT
TRBV6-4,once,.,TRBJ2-6,CASSDSGGSAPNVLTF,TGTGCCAGCAGTGACTCGGGGGGCTCTGCCCCCAACGTCCTGACTTTC
TRBV6-5,few,.,TRBJ2-3,CASITRQGGSTDTQYF,TGTGCCAGCATTACCAGACAGGGAGGCTCCACAGATACGCAGTATTTT
TRBV28,many,.,TRBJ1-5,CASRGEGWASNQPQHF,TGTGCCAGCAGGGGCGAGGGTTGGGCGAGCAATCAGCCCCAGCATTTT
TRBV5-1,many,TRBD1,TRBJ2-5,CASSSPGQGAGETQYF,TGCGCCAGCAGCTCCCCGGGACAGGGGGCTGGGGAGACCCAGTACTTC
TRBV6-4,many,.,TRBJ2-1,CASSDSSGINEQFF,TGTGCCAGCAGTGACTCGAGTGGGATAAATGAGCAGTTCTTC
TRBV7-2,few,.,TRBJ1-2,CASSPPFGGYTF,TGTGCCAGCAGCCCTCCCTTTGGGGGCTACACCTTC
TRBV4-1,many,TRBD1,TRBJ1-5,CASSPRTGGNQPQHF,TGCGCCAGCAGCCCCCGTACAGGGGGCAATCAGCCCCAGCATTTT
TRBV6-1,many,.,TRBJ2-1,CASPNSANEQFF,TGTGCCAGCCCGAACAGCGCCAATGAGCAGTTCTTC
TRBV28,many,.,TRBJ2-3,CASSASGTDTQYF,TGTGCCAGCAGTGCTAGCGGCACAGATACGCAGTATTTT
TRBV28,.,TRBD2,TRBJ2-3,CASSLLTSGQITDTQYF,TGTGCCAGCAGCCTATTAACTAGCGGGCAAATCACAGATACGCAGTATTTT
TRBV7-8,many,.,TRBJ2-5,CASSLHQTVQETQYF,TGTGCCAGCAGCCTTCACCAGACAGTGCAAGAGACCCAGTACTTC
TRBV20-1,medium-sized,TRBD1,TRBJ2-7,CSARDRTGGNYEQYF,TGCAGTGCTAGAGATAGGACAGGGGGGAACTACGAGCAGTACTTC
TRBV30,.,.,TRBJ1-5,CAWSRLGSNQPQHF,TGTGCCTGGAGCAGGCTGGGGAGCAATCAGCCCCAGCATTTT
TRBV18,.,TRBD2,TRBJ2-7,CASSQNSGSGNEQYF,TGTGCCAGCTCCCAGAATAGCGGGAGTGGCAACGAGCAGTACTTC
TRBV7-7,many,.,TRBJ2-5,CASSLSGGQETQYF,TGTGCTAGCAGCTTATCCGGGGGACAAGAGACCCAGTACTTC
TRBV28,.,.,TRBJ2-1,CASSGGVPERNEQFF,TGTGCCAGCAGTGGCGGGGTGCCAGAAAGGAATGAGCAGTTCTTC
TRBV20-1,many,.,TRBJ2-7,CSAESSTYEQYF,TGCAGTGCTGAGAGTAGCACATACGAGCAGTACTTC
TRBV2,many,TRBD2,TRBJ2-1,CATYETDLAGAYNEQFF,TGTGCCACATACGAGACGGACCTAGCGGGAGCCTACAATGAGCAGTTCTTC
TRBV11-2,.,.,TRBJ2-7,CASSPDYYEQYF,TGTGCCAGCAGCCCAGACTATTACGAGCAGTACTTC
TRBV30,many,.,TRBJ1-1,CAWSVRGSLNTEAFF,TGTGCCTGGAGTGTGCGAGGCAGCCTGAACACTGAAGCTTTCTTT
TRBV6-1,medium-sized,TRBD2,TRBJ2-7,CASSEGTSGSYEQYF,TGTGCCAGCAGTGAGGGGACTAGCGGCTCCTACGAGCAGTACTTC
TRBV4-2,.,TRBD1,TRBJ1-1,CASSRGVGTGDTEAFF,TGTGCCAGCAGCCGAGGCGTGGGGACAGGAGATACTGAAGCTTTCTTT
TRBV7-9,many,TRBD2,TRBJ2-7,CASSLVSTSGYEQYF,TGTGCCAGCAGCTTAGTCTCGACTAGCGGCTACGAGCAGTACTTC
TRBV11-2,many,.,TRBJ1-5,CASSLDPLGTGSGQPQHF,TGTGCCAGCAGCTTAGATCCCCTCGGGACGGGCTCTGGTCAGCCCCAGCATTTT
TRBV5-1,.,.,TRBJ2-6,CASSLGDRKSSGANVLTF,TGCGCCAGCAGCTTAGGAGACAGGAAAAGCTCTGGGGCCAACGTCCTGACTTTC
TRBV15,few,.,TRBJ1-2,CATSRGDYGYTF,TGTGCCACCAGCAGAGGGGATTATGGCTACACCTTC
TRBV18,medium-sized,TRBD1,TRBJ2-1,CASSQRITQGAHEQFF,TGTGCCAGCTCACAACGCATTACACAGGGGGCCCATGAGCAGTTCTTC
TRBV5-1,.,TRBD2,TRBJ2-7,CASSVGGTDYEQYF,TGCGCCAGCAGCGTCGGGGGGACGGACTACGAGCAGTACTTC
TRBV7-2,once,.,TRBJ1-2,CASSQQASNYGYTF,TGTGCCAGCAGCCAGCAGGCTTCTAACTATGGCTACACCTTC
TRBV7-6,.,.,TRBJ2-3,CASSLKLQCSTDTPYF,TGTGCCAGCAGCTTAAAGTTACAGTGTAGCACAGATACGCCGTATTTT
TRBV7-9,many,.,TRBJ2-1,CASSPESGRREQFF,TGTGCCAGCAGTCCCGAATCTGGGAGACGGGAGCAGTTCTTC
TRBV7-9,many,TRBD1,TRBJ1-4,CASSRTGGNEKLFF,TGTGCCAGCAGCCGGACAGGGGGTAATGAAAAACTGTTTTTT
TRBV7-8,many,.,TRBJ2-3,CASSLLSLIDTQYF,TGTGCCAGCAGCTTATTGTCACTAATCGATACGCAGTATTTT
TRBV24-1,many,.,TRBJ2-7,CATSDPRGSYEQYF,TGTGCCACCAGTGATCCCCGGGGGTCCTACGAGCAGTACTTC
TRBV11-2,.,TRBD2,TRBJ2-7,CASFSWSGGARYEQYF,TGTGCCAGCTTCTCCTGGAGCGGGGGGGCCAGGTACGAGCAGTACTTC
TRBV7-2,.,TRBD1,TRBJ1-5,CASSETGFNQPQHF,TGTGCCAGCAGCGAGACAGGGTTCAATCAGCCCCAGCATTTT
TRBV6-1,many,TRBD2,TRBJ2-1,CASSELPGGTYNEQFF,TGTGCCAGCAGTGAACTCCCGGGGGGTACCTACAATGAGCAGTTCTTC
TRBV6-1,medium-sized,TRBD2,TRBJ2-3,CASSGPGTRETHYTQYF,TGTGCCAGCAGTGGTCCCGGGACTAGGGAAACCCACTATACGCAGTATTTT
TRBV5-8,many,TRBD2,TRBJ2-1,CASSPGTRSDNEQFF,TGTGCCAGCAGTCCCGGGACTAGGAGCGACAATGAGCAGTTCTTC
TRBV19,.,.,TRBJ2-6,CASTPLGGSGANVLTF,TGTGCCAGTACCCCTTTAGGAGGCTCTGGGGCCAACGTCCTGACTTTC
TRBV12-3/TRBV12-4,many,TRBD1,TRBJ1-2,CASSRTGYGYTF,TGTGCCAGCAGCCGGACAGGCTATGGCTACACCTTC
TRBV18,.,TRBD1,TRBJ1-5,CASSPKTLDRGNNQPQHF,TGTGCCAGCTCACCAAAAACCTTGGACAGGGGGAACAATCAGCCCCAGCATTTT
TRBV20-1,many,.,TRBJ2-5,CSASHQETQYF,TGCAGTGCTAGCCACCAAGAGACCCAGTACTTC
TRBV20-1,many,.,TRBJ2-5,CSAKQGGKETQYF,TGCAGTGCAAAACAGGGGGGGAAAGAGACCCAGTACTTC
TRBV3-1,few,.,TRBJ2-5,CASTPGRTQYF,TGTGCCAGCACCCCGGGCCGGACCCAGTACTTC
TRBV20-1,.,.,TRBJ2-7,CSARTGGSYEQYF,TGCAGTGCTCGGACTGGGGGCTCCTACGAGCAGTACTTC
TRBV27,few,TRBD2,TRBJ2-1,CASSSGLASYNEQFF,TGTGCCAGCAGCTCGGGACTAGCGTCCTACAATGAGCAGTTCTTC
TRBV7-2,.,.,TRBJ1-1,CASSSSRDEAFF,TGTGCCAGCAGCTCGAGTAGAGATGAAGCTTTCTTT
TRBV20-1,.,TRBD1,TRBJ2-2,CSAPDRVRTGELFF,TGCAGTGCCCCTGACAGGGTGCGAACCGGGGAGCTGTTTTTT
TRBV6-5,medium-sized,.,TRBJ1-3,CASSYFAGDTIYF,TGTGCCAGCAGTTACTTCGCGGGGGACACCATATATTTT